One sample yielded the 25 T cell receptor beta chains listed below, sequenced in a study of cytomegalovirus exposure and HLA in healthy donors. Method: immunoSEQ multiplex PCR; TCRdb's copy keeps in-frame clones and lacks some. The sample consists of over 200,000 clones, approximately 82% of them appearing once. Sequencing input: PBMCs. These receptor sequences come from a woman aged 18-29 years in good health and CMV-seronegative.

V and J are TRBV5-1 and TRBJ2-7, with TRBD1 as a possible D gene (5 bases). Germline CDR1 and CDR2: SGHRS and YFSETQ. Trimming removed 4 bases from V and 3 bases from J, with 14 bases in between. CDR3 length: 14 amino acids. CDR3 DNA: TGCGCCAGCAGCGCCACAGGTCAGCGCTACGAGCAGTACTTC. As protein: CASSATGQRYEQYF.

This clone was seen only a few times. The J gene is TRBJ1-2, the V gene TRBV12-5; no definite D call. The CDR3 loop spans 14 amino acids. CDR1 LGHNT and CDR2 FRNRAP come from the germline V gene. The germline V and J ends were trimmed by 5 bases and 5 bases, with 15 bases remaining between them. The CDR3 coding sequence is TGTGCTAGTGGTAGAACACCGGGAGTTTATGGCTACACCTTC. Its translation is CASGRTPGVYGYTF.

The chain combines TRBV9 with TRBJ2-3; 11 positions agree with TRBD2. CDR1 and CDR2 (germline): SGDLS, YYNGEE. V dropped 2 bases and J dropped 1; count of bases not matched to a gene: 0. The length of the CDR3 is 15 residues. The CDR3 region has the DNA TGTGCCAGCAGCGTGGGACTAGCGGGCACAGATACGCAGTATTTT. Translated, it gives CASSVGLAGTDTQYF.

The rearrangement joins TRBV7-9 to TRBJ1-5; TRBD1 matches at 7 bases. Trimming took 5 bases from V and 4 from J; bases not matched to a gene: 14. Germline loops: CDR1 SEHNR, CDR2 FQNEAQ (reference sequence). CDR3 length: 17 residues. The CDR3 DNA reads TGTGCCAGCAGCCCCCTGGGAACAGGGGTGGAAAATCAGCCCCAGCATTTT. Translation: CASSPLGTGVENQPQHF.

This chain connects TRBV27 to TRBJ1-2, with 12 nucleotides matching TRBD1. Germline assignment: CDR1 MNHEY and CDR2 SMNVEV (reference sequence). The trim removed 4 bases at V and 1 base at J, leaving 10 bases unmatched. The CDR3 has 18 residues. CDR3 nucleotide sequence: TGTGCCAGCAGTTCCGGGACAGGGGGCGCAAAGAATAACTATGGCTACACCTTC. Translation gives CASSSGTGGAKNNYGYTF.

This CDR3 reads CASSFRGFYGYTF. The CDR3, as DNA: TGTGCCAGCAGTTTCAGGGGATTCTATGGCTACACCTTC. This chain uses TRBV28 with TRBJ1-2; possibly TRBD1 for D (6 bases). The CDR3 loop spans 13 amino acids. Trimming cost V 3 bases and J 4 bases, with 9 bases left between them. Germline CDR1 MDHEN, CDR2 SYDVKM.

The rearrangement joins TRBV27 to TRBJ2-7; D possibly corresponds to TRBD1 (5 bases). Trimming cost V 5 bases and J 4 bases, with 18 bases left between them. Germline values: CDR1 MNHEY, CDR2 SMNVEV (reference sequence). There are 15 residues in the CDR3. This chain's CDR3 is CASSPQPVGPYEQYF. The CDR3 DNA reads TGTGCCAGCAGTCCACAGCCAGTGGGGCCTTACGAGCAGTACTTC.

The count of this clone is one. The chain carries TRBV5-1 and TRBJ1-1, with TRBD1 matching 10 bases. Germline CDR1 is SGHRS and CDR2 is YFSETQ. The J segment lost 3 bases and the V segment lost 7 bases, leaving 15 bases of the junction unmatched. CDR3 length: 17 residues. The CDR3 loop is CASGRGQGPRSDTEAFF. The CDR3 DNA follows: TGCGCCAGCGGGCGGGGACAGGGGCCGCGGTCGGACACTGAAGCTTTCTTT.

This sequence joins TRBV2 and TRBJ2-5; D remains ambiguous. V shed 7 bases and J shed 1 base, with 7 bases lying between them. The CDR3 spans 12 residues. Germline values: CDR1 SNHLY, CDR2 FYNNEI. The CDR3 region is CASMWGQETQYF. The CDR3 DNA follows: TGTGCCAGCATGTGGGGCCAAGAGACCCAGTACTTC.

This clone was picked up a small number of times. The J gene is TRBJ1-1, the V gene TRBV19; D might be TRBD1 (6 bases). Trimming took off 3 bases at V and 1 base at J, with 9 bases between the two ends. This CDR3 spans 14 amino acids. Germline-derived CDR1 and CDR2 are LNHDA and SQIVND (reference sequence). DNA of the CDR3: TGTGCCAGTAGTATCGACAGGCCGAACACTGAAGCTTTCTTT. Translation: CASSIDRPNTEAFF.

The table lists this clone with a few counts. This chain links TRBV18 with TRBJ2-7; D is undetermined. Germline CDR1 reads KGHSH; CDR2 reads LQKENI. Trimming took off 3 bases at V and 2 bases at J, with 20 bases between the two ends. The CDR3 totals 17 residues. The CDR3 sequence is CASSPTTPTENPYEQYF. DNA for the CDR3: TGTGCCAGCTCACCGACGACTCCCACAGAAAACCCCTACGAGCAGTACTTC.

The chain is built from TRBV5-3 and TRBJ2-5; 11 bases map to TRBD1. TRBV5-3 is recorded as an ORF, its role being uncertain. Trimming took 1 base from V and 7 from J; bases not matched to a gene: 12. The CDR3 runs to 17 residues. The CDR3, as DNA: TGTGCCAGAAGCTTGAGGACAGGGGGCAGGGTGAAAACGACCCAGTACTTC. Its translation is CARSLRTGGRVKTTQYF.

The rearrangement links TRBV6-1 to TRBJ2-1; D assignment may be TRBD1 or TRBD2 (6 bases each). Per germline, CDR1 MNHNS and CDR2 SASEGT. The CDR3 extends over 14 amino acids. Trimming left V 6 bases short and J 0 bases short, with 9 bases between. CDR3: CASRRDTSYNEQFF. The CDR3 coding sequence is TGTGCCAGCAGGCGGGACACCTCCTACAATGAGCAGTTCTTC.

The gene calls are TRBV12-1 and TRBJ2-7. TRBV12-1 is labeled a pseudogene. This CDR3 spans 14 amino acids. The CDR3 protein is CASSFEAGTYEQYF. CDR3 DNA sequence: TGTGCCAGCAGCTTTGAGGCCGGAACCTACGAGCAGTACTTC.

J is TRBJ2-3 and V is TRBV18, with TRBD2 identical over 9 bases. From germline, CDR1 is KGHSH and CDR2 LQKENI. CDR3 length: 16 residues. J was trimmed by 2 bases and V by 2 bases; bases with no gene match: 5. This chain's CDR3 is CASSPTLAGVTDTQYF. The CDR3 DNA reads as TGTGCCAGCTCACCAACATTAGCGGGGGTCACAGATACGCAGTATTTT.

This clone is a singleton in its sample. The chain combines TRBV5-1 with TRBJ2-1, with 11 bases aligning to TRBD2. Trimming cost V 0 bases and J 0 bases; bases outside gene matches: 5. This CDR3 comprises 18 residues. Germline V CDR1 and CDR2: SGHRS, YFSETQ. CDR3 coding DNA: TGCGCCAGCAGCTTGGTGGGACTAGCGGAATCCTCCTACAATGAGCAGTTCTTC. Translation gives CASSLVGLAESSYNEQFF.

The chain combines TRBV28 with TRBJ2-3, with TRBD2 matching 13 bases. The CDR3 has 17 amino acids. Germline lookup yields CDR1 MDHEN and CDR2 SYDVKM. The J segment lost 6 bases and the V segment lost 5 bases, leaving 11 bases of the junction unmatched. The DNA of the CDR3 is TGTGCCAGCAGTGCCCCTTGGACTAGCGGGAGTTCGGATACGCAGTATTTT. Its translation: CASSAPWTSGSSDTQYF.

The chain uses TRBV11-2 and TRBJ2-3; D call uncertain. Germline-derived CDR1 and CDR2 are SGHAT and FQNNGV. The CDR3 runs 14 residues. V gave up 1 base and J gave up 0 bases, with 5 bases separating them. The CDR3 bases are TGTGCCAGCAGCTTAGTAAGGAGCACAGATACGCAGTATTTT. It specifies CASSLVRSTDTQYF.

Turning to this clone: The same CDR3 can be traced to other DNA sequences in this sample. This chain connects TRBV5-1 to TRBJ2-7; 7 bases align to TRBD1. With V trimmed by 4 bases and J by 1 base, 2 bases remained unmatched. The CDR3 loop spans 13 amino acids. CDR1 is SGHRS and CDR2 is YFSETQ in the germline V gene. The CDR3 loop is CASSPGQSYEQYF. CDR3 sequence (DNA): TGCGCCAGCAGCCCGGGACAGTCCTACGAGCAGTACTTC.

The table lists this clone with many counts. Other DNA sequences of this sample code for an identical CDR3. The chain carries TRBV10-3 and TRBJ1-1; possible D gene TRBD1, 6 bases. The germline V gene has CDR1 ENHRY and CDR2 SYGVKD. V was clipped by 4 bases and J by 2 bases, with 11 bases between them. The CDR3 has 14 amino acids. This chain's CDR3 is CAISAQGLNTEAFF. Written as DNA, the CDR3 is TGTGCCATCAGTGCACAGGGCTTAAACACTGAAGCTTTCTTT.

This chain links TRBV11-1 with TRBJ2-7, with D perhaps matching TRBD2 (6 bases). Germline loops: CDR1 SGHAT, CDR2 FQDESV (reference sequence). V lost 4 bases to trimming and J lost 2 bases, with 15 bases between them. The CDR3 has 15 amino acids. The CDR3 here is CASSSPGTSTYEQYF. CDR3 nucleotides: TGTGCCAGCAGCTCTCCCGGGACTTCAACCTACGAGCAGTACTTC.

The rearrangement uses TRBV20-1 and TRBJ2-1; the D is unclear. Trimming pared 1 base from V and 5 bases from J, leaving 3 bases between. This CDR3 is 11 amino acids long. Germline-derived CDR1 and CDR2 are DFQATT and SNEGSKA (reference sequence). This CDR3 reads CSARVNNEQFF. The CDR3 DNA sequence: TGCAGTGCTAGAGTTAACAATGAGCAGTTCTTC.

This chain connects TRBV30 to TRBJ2-7; D not certain. Germline V gives CDR1 GTSNPN, CDR2 SVGIG (reference sequence). The length of the CDR3 is 13 residues. The ends were cut back, 6 bases at V and 3 bases at J, with 15 bases in the middle. The chain's CDR3 is CACRWANYYEQYF. CDR3 DNA: TGTGCCTGCCGTTGGGCGAACTACTACGAGCAGTACTTC. Full variable domain (remainder filled in from reference TRBV30 and TRBJ2-7): SQTIHQWPATLVQPVGSPLSLECTVEGTSNPNLYWYRQAAGRGLQLLFYSVGIGQISSEVPQNLSASRPQDRQFILSSKKLLLSDSGFYLCACRWANYYEQYFGPGTRLTVT.

V usage is TRBV5-1 and J usage is TRBJ2-7; 15 bases match TRBD2. The ends lost 0 bases at V and 4 bases at J; junction bases unmatched: 11. From germline, CDR1 is SGHRS and CDR2 YFSETQ. The CDR3 loop spans 19 amino acids. The CDR3 region is CASSLVGLAGGPSNYEQYF. DNA of the CDR3: TGCGCCAGCAGCTTGGTTGGACTAGCGGGGGGGCCGAGTAATTACGAGCAGTACTTC.

The chain uses TRBV19 and TRBJ2-3; D gene unclear. The CDR3 is 14 amino acids. Germline values: CDR1 LNHDA, CDR2 SQIVND (reference sequence). V was trimmed by 6 bases and J by 0 bases, leaving 10 bases between them. The CDR3 here is CASRIRGSTDTQYF. For the CDR3, the DNA is TGTGCCAGTAGGATACGAGGTAGCACAGATACGCAGTATTTT.